Following are 12 T cell receptor beta chains from one sample sequenced in a study of blood T cell repertoires in COVID-19. Clones were sequenced by immunoSEQ multiplex PCR, and TCRdb holds only the in-frame ones, with some missing. Found here are about 200,000 clones, 89% of them singletons; the top ten hold around 2.3%. The source material was PBMCs or T cells enriched from blood (not recorded which). The receptor source for this set is a woman in her forties with acute COVID-19.

This clone has just one count. The rearrangement links TRBV19 to TRBJ2-7; D possibly corresponds to TRBD2 (5 bases). CDR1 and CDR2 (germline): LNHDA, SQIVND (reference sequence). The CDR3 is made up of 14 amino acids. Trimming left V 3 bases short and J 5 bases short, with 14 bases between. For the CDR3, the DNA is TGTGCCAGTAGTATGGTCGATCGAGGGAACGAGCAGTACTTC. Its translation: CASSMVDRGNEQYF.

The chain links TRBV27 to TRBJ2-7, with TRBD2 identical over 9 bases. The length of the CDR3 is 23 residues. Germline values: CDR1 MNHEY, CDR2 SMNVEV (reference sequence). The V segment lost 4 bases and the J segment 0 bases; nucleotides outside the gene matches: 28. The CDR3 loop is CASSSIARTGDKLAGGVSYEQYF. The CDR3 bases are TGTGCCAGCAGTTCCATCGCCCGGACAGGCGACAAACTAGCGGGCGGCGTCTCCTACGAGCAGTACTTC.

The V gene is TRBV2, the J gene TRBJ2-3, with D perhaps matching TRBD2 (6 bases). V was clipped by 3 bases and J by 11 bases, with 9 bases between them. This CDR3 has 11 amino acids. Germline V gene data show CDR1 as SNHLY and CDR2 as FYNNEI. The CDR3 sequence is CASSEWEEQYF. The CDR3 nucleotides are TGTGCCAGCAGTGAGTGGGAGGAGCAGTATTTT.

This clone was seen only once. The V and J genes are TRBV29-1 and TRBJ2-2; D is possibly TRBD1 (6 bases). Looked up from germline, CDR1 is SQVTM and CDR2 is ANQGSEA. This CDR3 has 12 amino acids. The V and J ends lost 7 bases and 5 bases respectively, with 11 bases between them. CDR3 region: CSASGATGELFF. The CDR3 nucleotides are TGCAGCGCCTCAGGGGCGACCGGGGAGCTGTTTTTT.

This clone came up once. The genes are TRBV19 and TRBJ1-4; 8 bases match TRBD1. Germline V gene data show CDR1 as LNHDA and CDR2 as SQIVND (reference sequence). V lost 5 bases to trimming and J lost 4 bases; unmatched junction nucleotides: 6. The CDR3 spans 15 residues. The CDR3 loop is CASSPTGVHNEKLFF. The DNA for the CDR3 is TGTGCCAGTAGTCCGACAGGGGTCCATAATGAAAAACTGTTTTTT.

The chain recombines TRBV2 with TRBJ1-4; weak D call: TRBD1 (6 bases). V lost 11 bases, J lost 6 bases, and 19 bases lay in between. CDR1 is SNHLY and CDR2 is FYNNEI in the germline V gene. The length of the CDR3 is 14 residues. CDR3 sequence reads: CAGAQGLTDEKLFF. The CDR3 nucleotides are TGTGCCGGAGCGCAGGGGTTGACGGATGAAAAACTGTTTTTT.

The chain links TRBV2 to TRBJ1-6; 7 bases agree with TRBD1. CDR1 is SNHLY, CDR2 FYNNEI, per germline. The CDR3 runs to 18 residues. J lost 3 bases, V lost 6 bases, and 14 bases had no gene match. The CDR3 DNA reads as TGTGCCAGCAGCCCCAACGGTAGGGGACAGCTCTATAATTCACCCCTCCACTTT. Protein: CASSPNGRGQLYNSPLHF.

The chain is built from TRBV9 and TRBJ2-2, with 14 bases fitting TRBD2. Per germline, CDR1 SGDLS and CDR2 YYNGEE. V was pared by 4 bases and J by 6 bases, with 8 bases of the junction left unmatched. The CDR3 sequence is 17 residues long. The DNA for the CDR3 is TGTGCCAGCAGCCAGACTAGCGGGGGGGCCCGGGCCGGGGAGCTGTTTTTT. The encoded protein is CASSQTSGGARAGELFF.

This chain uses TRBV5-1 with TRBJ2-7; perhaps TRBD2 as D (5 bases). The CDR3 loop spans 14 amino acids. The V and J ends lost 0 bases and 6 bases respectively, with 13 bases between them. Germline values: CDR1 SGHRS, CDR2 YFSETQ. CDR3 bases: TGCGCCAGCAGCTTGGATGTCGGGGTCGGCGAGCAGTACTTC. It codes for CASSLDVGVGEQYF.

This chain connects TRBV19 to TRBJ2-5, with D possibly TRBD1 on 6 matching bases. The CDR3 has 16 amino acids. V lost 4 bases and J 7 bases, leaving 22 bases between the germline ends. Germline CDR1 LNHDA, CDR2 SQIVND (reference sequence). CDR3 residues: CASSKGEIQGGGTQYF. CDR3 DNA: TGTGCCAGTAGTAAAGGCGAAATACAGGGTGGAGGGACCCAGTACTTC.

V is TRBV7-8 and J is TRBJ1-4; TRBD1 matches 7 bases. Germline CDR1 and CDR2: SGHVS and FQNEAQ. Germline trimming cut 5 bases from V and 8 bases from J; bases unmatched to any gene: 11. This CDR3 is built from 15 residues. CDR3 sequence reads: CASSQAGQFMEKLFF. CDR3 nucleotides: TGTGCCAGCAGCCAAGCGGGACAGTTTATGGAAAAACTGTTTTTT. The full variable domain, rest sourced from reference TRBV7-8 and TRBJ1-4, is GAGVSQSPRYKVAKRGQDVALRCDPISGHVSLFWYQQALGQGPEFLTYFQNEAQLDKSGLPSDRFFAERPEGSVSTLKIQRTQQEDSAVYLCASSQAGQFMEKLFFGSGTQLSVL.

V is TRBV5-6 and J is TRBJ1-4; maybe TRBD1 (6 bases). There are 14 residues in the CDR3. CDR1 is SGHDT, CDR2 YYEEEE, per germline. V lost 2 bases, J lost 8 bases, and 13 bases lay in between. CDR3 DNA sequence: TGTGCCAGCAGCTTAGGCCCAGGGGAAGAAAAACTGTTTTTT. As protein: CASSLGPGEEKLFF.